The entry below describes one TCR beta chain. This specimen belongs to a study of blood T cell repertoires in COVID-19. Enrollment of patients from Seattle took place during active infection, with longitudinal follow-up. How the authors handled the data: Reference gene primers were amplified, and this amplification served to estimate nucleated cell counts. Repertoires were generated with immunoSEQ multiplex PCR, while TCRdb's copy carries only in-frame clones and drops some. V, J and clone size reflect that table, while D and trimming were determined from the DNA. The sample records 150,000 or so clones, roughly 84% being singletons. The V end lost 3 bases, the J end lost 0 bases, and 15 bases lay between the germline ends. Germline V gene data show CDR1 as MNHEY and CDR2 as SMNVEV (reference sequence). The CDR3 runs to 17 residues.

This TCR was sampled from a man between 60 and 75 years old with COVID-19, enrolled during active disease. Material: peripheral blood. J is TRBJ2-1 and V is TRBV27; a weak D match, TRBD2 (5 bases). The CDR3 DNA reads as TGTGCCAGCAGTTTCCGCACCCGGGGTCCCTCCTACAATGAGCAGTTCTTC. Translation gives CASSFRTRGPSYNEQFF.